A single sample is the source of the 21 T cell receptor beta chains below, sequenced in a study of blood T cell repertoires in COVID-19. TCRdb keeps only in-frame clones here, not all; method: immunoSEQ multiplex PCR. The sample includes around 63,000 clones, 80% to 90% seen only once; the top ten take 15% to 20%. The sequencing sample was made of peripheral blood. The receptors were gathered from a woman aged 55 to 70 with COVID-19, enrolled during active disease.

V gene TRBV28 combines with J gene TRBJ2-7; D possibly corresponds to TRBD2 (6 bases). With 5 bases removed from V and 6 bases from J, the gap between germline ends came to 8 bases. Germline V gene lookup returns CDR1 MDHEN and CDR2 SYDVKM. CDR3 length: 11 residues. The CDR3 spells CASSRRAEQYF. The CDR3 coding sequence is TGTGCCAGCAGTAGGAGGGCCGAGCAGTACTTC.

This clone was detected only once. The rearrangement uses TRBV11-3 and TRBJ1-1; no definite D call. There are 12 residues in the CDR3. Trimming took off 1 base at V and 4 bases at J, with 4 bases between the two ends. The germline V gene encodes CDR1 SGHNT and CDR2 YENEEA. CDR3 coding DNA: TGTGCCAGCAGCTTAGCATCCACTGAAGCTTTCTTT. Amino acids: CASSLASTEAFF.

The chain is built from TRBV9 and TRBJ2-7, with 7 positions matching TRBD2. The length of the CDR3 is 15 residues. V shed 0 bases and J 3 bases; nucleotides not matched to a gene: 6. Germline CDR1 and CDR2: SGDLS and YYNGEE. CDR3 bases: TGTGCCAGCAGCGTAGAGGCGAGGACTAGCTACGAGCAGTACTTC. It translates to CASSVEARTSYEQYF.

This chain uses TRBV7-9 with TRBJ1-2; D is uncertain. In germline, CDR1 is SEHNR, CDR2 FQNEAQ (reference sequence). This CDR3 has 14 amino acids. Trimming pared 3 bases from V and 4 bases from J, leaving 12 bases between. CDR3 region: CASSFEVSFYGYTF. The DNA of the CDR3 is TGTGCCAGCAGCTTTGAAGTGAGCTTCTATGGCTACACCTTC.

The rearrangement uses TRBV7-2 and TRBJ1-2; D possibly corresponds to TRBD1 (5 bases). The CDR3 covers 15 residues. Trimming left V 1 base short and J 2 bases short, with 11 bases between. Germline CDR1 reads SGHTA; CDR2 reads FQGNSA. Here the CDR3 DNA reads TGTGCCAGCAGCTTAGTGGGTGGGGGGAACTATGGCTACACCTTC. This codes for CASSLVGGGNYGYTF.

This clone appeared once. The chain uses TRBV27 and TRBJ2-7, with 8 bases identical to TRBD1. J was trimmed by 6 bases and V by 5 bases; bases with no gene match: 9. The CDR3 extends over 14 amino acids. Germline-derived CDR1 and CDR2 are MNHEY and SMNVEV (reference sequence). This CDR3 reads CASSTRTGLGEQYF. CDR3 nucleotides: TGTGCCAGCAGTACTCGGACAGGGCTAGGCGAGCAGTACTTC.

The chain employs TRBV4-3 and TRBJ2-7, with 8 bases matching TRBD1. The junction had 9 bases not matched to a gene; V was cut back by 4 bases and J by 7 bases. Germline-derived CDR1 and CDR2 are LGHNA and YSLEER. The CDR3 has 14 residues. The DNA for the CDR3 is TGCGCCAGCAGCCTCGGCCAGGGGGCAGTGGAGCAGTACTTC. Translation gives CASSLGQGAVEQYF.

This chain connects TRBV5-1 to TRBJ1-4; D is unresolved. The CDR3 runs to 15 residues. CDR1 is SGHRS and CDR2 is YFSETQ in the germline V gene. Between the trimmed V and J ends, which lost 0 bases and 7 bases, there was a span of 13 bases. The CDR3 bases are TGCGCCAGCAGCTTGGGCGGTAGCCCCCGTGAAAAACTGTTTTTT. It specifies CASSLGGSPREKLFF.

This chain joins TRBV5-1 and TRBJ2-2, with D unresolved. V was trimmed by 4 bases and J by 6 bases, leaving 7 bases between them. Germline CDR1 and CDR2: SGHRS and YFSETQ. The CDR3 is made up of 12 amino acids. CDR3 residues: CASSLVPGELFF. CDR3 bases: TGCGCCAGCAGCCTTGTCCCCGGGGAGCTGTTTTTT.

DNA for the CDR3: TGTGCCAGCAGCCAAGGGCTCTCCTATAATTCACCCCTCCACTTT. It codes for CASSQGLSYNSPLHF. The chain employs TRBV14 and TRBJ1-6; the D is unclear. The CDR3 is 15 amino acids. The V gene's germline CDR1 is SGHDN and CDR2 FVKESK. V lost 1 base, J lost 0 bases, and 4 bases lay in between. The full variable domain, its missing parts supplied by reference TRBV14 and TRBJ1-6, is EAGVTQFPSHSVIEKGQTVTLRCDPISGHDNLYWYRRVMGKEIKFLLHFVKESKQDESGMPNNRFLAERTGGTYSTLKVQPAELEDSGVYFCASSQGLSYNSPLHFGNGTRLTVT.

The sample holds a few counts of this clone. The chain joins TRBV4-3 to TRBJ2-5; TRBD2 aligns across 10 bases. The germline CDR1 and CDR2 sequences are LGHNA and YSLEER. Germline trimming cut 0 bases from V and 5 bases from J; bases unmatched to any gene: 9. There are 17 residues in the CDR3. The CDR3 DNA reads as TGCGCCAGCAGCCAAGATCTAAGCGGGAGGGTTGGTGAGACCCAGTACTTC. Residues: CASSQDLSGRVGETQYF.

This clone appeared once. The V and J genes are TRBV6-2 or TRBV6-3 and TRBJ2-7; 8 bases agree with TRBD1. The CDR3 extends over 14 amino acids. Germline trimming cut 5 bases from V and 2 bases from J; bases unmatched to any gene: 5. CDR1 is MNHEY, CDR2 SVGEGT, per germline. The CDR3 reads CASSTRTGTYEQYF. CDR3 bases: TGTGCCAGCAGTACCCGGACAGGGACCTACGAGCAGTACTTC.

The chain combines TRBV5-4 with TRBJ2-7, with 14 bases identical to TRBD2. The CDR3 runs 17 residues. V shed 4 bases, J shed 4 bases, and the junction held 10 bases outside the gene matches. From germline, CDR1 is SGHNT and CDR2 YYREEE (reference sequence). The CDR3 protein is CASSPPGLAGGPYEQYF. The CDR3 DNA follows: TGTGCCAGCAGCCCCCCCGGACTAGCGGGAGGACCGTACGAGCAGTACTTC. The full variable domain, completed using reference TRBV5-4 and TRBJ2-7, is ETGVTQSPTHLIKTRGQQVTLRCSSQSGHNTVSWYQQALGQGPQFIFQYYREEENGRGNFPPRFSGLQFPNYSSELNVNALELDDSALYLCASSPPGLAGGPYEQYFGPGTRLTVT.

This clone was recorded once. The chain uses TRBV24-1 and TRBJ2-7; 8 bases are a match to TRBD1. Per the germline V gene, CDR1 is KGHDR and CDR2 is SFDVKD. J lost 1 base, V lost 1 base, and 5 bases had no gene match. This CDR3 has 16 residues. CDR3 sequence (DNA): TGTGCCACCAGTGATTTCACCGGGACAGGTTCCTACGAGCAGTACTTC. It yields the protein CATSDFTGTGSYEQYF.

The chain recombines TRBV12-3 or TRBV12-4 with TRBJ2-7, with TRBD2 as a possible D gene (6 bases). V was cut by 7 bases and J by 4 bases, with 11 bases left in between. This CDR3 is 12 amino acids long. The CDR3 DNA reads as TGTGCCAGCACCGCCGGGGGTTACGAGCAGTACTTC. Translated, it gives CASTAGGYEQYF.

For the CDR3, the DNA is TGTGCCAGCAGCTTGGAAGGGGACAGGGGGCTTTATGGCTACACCTTC. It encodes CASSLEGDRGLYGYTF. This rearrangement joins TRBV5-4 to TRBJ1-2, with 12 bases identical to TRBD1. The trim removed 0 bases at V and 5 bases at J, leaving 5 bases unmatched. Germline lookup yields CDR1 SGHNT and CDR2 YYREEE (reference sequence). The length of the CDR3 is 16 residues.

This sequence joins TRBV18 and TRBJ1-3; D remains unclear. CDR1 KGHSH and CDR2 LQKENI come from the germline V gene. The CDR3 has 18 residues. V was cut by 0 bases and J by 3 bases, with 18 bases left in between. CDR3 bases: TGTGCCAGCTCACCACCAACGGCGGGCCAGGTGTTTGGAAACACCATATATTTT. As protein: CASSPPTAGQVFGNTIYF.

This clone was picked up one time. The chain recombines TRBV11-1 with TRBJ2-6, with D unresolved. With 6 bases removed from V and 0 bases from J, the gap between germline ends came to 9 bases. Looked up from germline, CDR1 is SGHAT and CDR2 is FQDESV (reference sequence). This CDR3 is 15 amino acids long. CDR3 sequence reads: CASSNSFSGANVLTF. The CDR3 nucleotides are TGTGCCAGCAGTAATTCGTTCTCTGGGGCCAACGTCCTGACTTTC.

In nucleotides, the CDR3 is TGTGCCGGCCTAGGCAAGGGGGCGGCTGGAAACACCATATATTTT. Protein: CAGLGKGAAGNTIYF. The rearrangement uses TRBV6-6 and TRBJ1-3; 7 positions agree with TRBD1. Germline CDR1 and CDR2: MNHNY and SVGAGI (reference sequence). This CDR3 region has 15 residues. Trimming removed 11 bases from V and 2 bases from J; junction bases left unmatched: 12.

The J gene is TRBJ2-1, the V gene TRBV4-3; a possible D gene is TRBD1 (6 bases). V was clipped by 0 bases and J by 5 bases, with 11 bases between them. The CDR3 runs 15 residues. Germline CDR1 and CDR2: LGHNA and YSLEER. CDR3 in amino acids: CASSQDLDSNNEQFF. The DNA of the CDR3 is TGCGCCAGCAGCCAAGATTTGGACAGCAACAATGAGCAGTTCTTC.

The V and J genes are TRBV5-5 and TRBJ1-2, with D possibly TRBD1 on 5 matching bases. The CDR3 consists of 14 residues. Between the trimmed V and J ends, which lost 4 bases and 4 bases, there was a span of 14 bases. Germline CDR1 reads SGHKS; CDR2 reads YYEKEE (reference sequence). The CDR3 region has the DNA TGTGCCAGCAGCACCCTTGGGGGGTTCTATGGCTACACCTTC. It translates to CASSTLGGFYGYTF. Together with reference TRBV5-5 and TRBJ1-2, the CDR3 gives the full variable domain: DAGVTQSPTHLIKTRGQQVTLRCSPISGHKSVSWYQQVLGQGPQFIFQYYEKEERGRGNFPDRFSARQFPNYSSELNVNALLLGDSALYLCASSTLGGFYGYTFGSGTRLTVV.